Listed below are T cell receptor beta chains from one sample, sequenced in a study of cytomegalovirus exposure and HLA in healthy donors. TCRdb's copy holds only in-frame clones and misses some; the assay was immunoSEQ multiplex PCR. The sample yields about 120,000 clones, approximately 80% seen once. Source material: PBMCs. These receptors all come from a woman aged 40 to 50 in good health and CMV-seronegative. Both conserved end residues are part of each CDR3. The D gene is left open where the match is weak. The size entry is marked missing in some rows and otherwise reads once, few, many or a size class.

cdr3_nt cdr3_aa cdr3_length j_call d_call v_call clone_size
TGTGCCAGCAGTTTGTACGGGAAACTGTTTTTT CASSLYGKLFF 11 TRBJ1-4 . TRBV28 .
TGTGCCAGTAGTAAATTAGCGGGGGACCTCTACGAGCAGTACTTC CASSKLAGDLYEQYF 15 TRBJ2-7 TRBD2 TRBV19 .
TGTGCCAGCAGCCCCCCGGGACAGCACTATGGCTACACCTTC CASSPPGQHYGYTF 14 TRBJ1-2 TRBD1 TRBV7-9 .
TGTGCCAGCACCCCGAGGCTAGCGGGGTTCGACGAGCAGTACTTC CASTPRLAGFDEQYF 15 TRBJ2-7 TRBD2 TRBV6-6 few
TGTGCCAGCAGCTTCGGGGACAGGGTTACTGAAGCTTTCTTT CASSFGDRVTEAFF 14 TRBJ1-1 TRBD1 TRBV5-4 .
TGTGCCAGCAGCTTTAAAACAGGGATTTTCTACGAGCAGTACTTC CASSFKTGIFYEQYF 15 TRBJ2-7 . TRBV7-9 .
TGTGCCAGGATCCGGGACAGGGAGGTCCGGAACATCTACGAGCAGTACTTC CARIRDREVRNIYEQYF 17 TRBJ2-7 TRBD1 TRBV4-2 .
TGCGCCAGCAGCCCCTCCGGGACTAGCGGGAGCAACGAGCAGTACTTC CASSPSGTSGSNEQYF 16 TRBJ2-7 TRBD2 TRBV4-1 .
TGTGCCAGCAGTGAAGTGGGAGGTGGCTACACCTTC CASSEVGGGYTF 12 TRBJ1-2 . TRBV2 .
TGTGCCAGCAGCTTAGCGGGGAGAGGGGGCTTGGGCTACACCTTC CASSLAGRGGLGYTF 15 TRBJ1-2 TRBD1 TRBV7-9 .
TGTGCCAGCAGGGGACCAGGGGCCCGGAACACTGAAGCTTTCTTT CASRGPGARNTEAFF 15 TRBJ1-1 . TRBV2 .
TGTGCCAGCAGTGAATGGTATGAGGGAGAGTACTATGGCTACACCTTC CASSEWYEGEYYGYTF 16 TRBJ1-2 . TRBV6-1 .
TGCGCCAGCAGCTTGGCGGGCATAGGGAGTCAGCCCCAGCATTTT CASSLAGIGSQPQHF 15 TRBJ1-5 . TRBV5-1 .
TGTGCCAGCGGATCTGGGGGGGGAGACTATGGCTACACCTTC CASGSGGGDYGYTF 14 TRBJ1-2 . TRBV6-5 .
TGCGCCAGCAGCCAAGCCGAGAGCGGGGGGGCCGGGGATACGCAGTATTTT CASSQAESGGAGDTQYF 17 TRBJ2-3 TRBD2 TRBV4-1 .
TGTGCCAGCAGCCTTGGGACAGCCAACCAAGAGACCCAGTACTTC CASSLGTANQETQYF 15 TRBJ2-5 TRBD1 TRBV2 few
TGTGCCAGCAGCGTAGTTCCTGCTAGCGGGAGTGGTGAGCAGTTCTTC CASSVVPASGSGEQFF 16 TRBJ2-1 TRBD2 TRBV9 .
TGTGCCAGTACCACAAGGACGGGAATCTATGGCTACACCTTC CASTTRTGIYGYTF 14 TRBJ1-2 . TRBV19 .
TGTGCCAGCAGCGCACCTGGACAGTTCCACGAGCAGTACTTC CASSAPGQFHEQYF 14 TRBJ2-7 . TRBV2 .
TGTGCCAGCAGCTTGGTAACTAGCGGGACTAGCTACGAGCAGTACTTC CASSLVTSGTSYEQYF 16 TRBJ2-7 TRBD2 TRBV5-6 .
TGTGCCAGCAGCGATATCCCCGGGGGGGCGCGGAATGAGCAGTTCTTC CASSDIPGGARNEQFF 16 TRBJ2-1 TRBD2 TRBV7-3 .
TGTGCCAGCAGCTCCGAGGGGAACACTGAAGCTTTCTTT CASSSEGNTEAFF 13 TRBJ1-1 . TRBV11-2 .
TGCGCCAGCAGCTTGGAAGTCTGGGGGACAGATAGCAATCAGCCCCAGCATTTT CASSLEVWGTDSNQPQHF 18 TRBJ1-5 TRBD1 TRBV5-1 .
TGTGCCAGCAGCTTACGGGGGATGAACACTGAAGCTTTCTTT CASSLRGMNTEAFF 14 TRBJ1-1 . TRBV7-8 .
TGTGCCAGCAGACGACTATTTTACAATGAGCAGTTCTTC CASRRLFYNEQFF 13 TRBJ2-1 . TRBV6-5 .
TGTGCCAGCTCACCGGAACCTTTACCTAGCAACCCTTTTTTCTCTCCGGGCCACTACGAGCAGTACTTC CASSPEPLPSNPFFSPGHYEQYF 23 TRBJ2-7 . TRBV18 .
TGTGCCAGCAGTGATTATGGGTGGGCTAGCGGGAGGCAAGAGACCCAGTACTTC CASSDYGWASGRQETQYF 18 TRBJ2-5 TRBD2 TRBV25-1 once
TGTGCCAGCAGACGGACAGGAATGAACACTGAAGCTTTCTTT CASRRTGMNTEAFF 14 TRBJ1-1 TRBD1 TRBV27 few
TGCGCCAGCAGCTCCTGGGGGGGAGAGACCCAGTACTTC CASSSWGGETQYF 13 TRBJ2-5 TRBD2 TRBV5-1 .
TGTGCCAGTAGTCTTCGGGGAACCCAAGAGACCCAGTACTTC CASSLRGTQETQYF 14 TRBJ2-5 . TRBV19 .
TGTGCCAGCAGCTTAGATTTCGCCCTGGGCCAGCCCCAGCATTTT CASSLDFALGQPQHF 15 TRBJ1-5 . TRBV11-2 .
TGTGCCAGCAGTTCGGGGGACCCCCGATTCTACGAGCAGTACTTC CASSSGDPRFYEQYF 15 TRBJ2-7 . TRBV6-6 few
TGTGCCAGCAGCTTACGGCTAGCGGGAGACGAGCAGTTCTTC CASSLRLAGDEQFF 14 TRBJ2-1 TRBD2 TRBV13 .
TGTGCCAGCAGCCGGACTAGCGGGATCCTCCCCGGGGCCAACGTCCTGACTTTC CASSRTSGILPGANVLTF 18 TRBJ2-6 TRBD2 TRBV27 .
TGCGCCAGCAGCTTGGCGGGGGGGCCGGGAGATACGCAGTATTTT CASSLAGGPGDTQYF 15 TRBJ2-3 TRBD2 TRBV5-1 few
TGTGCCAGCAGTTTTGCTAGCGGGGGCGGGACCCAGTACTTC CASSFASGGGTQYF 14 TRBJ2-5 TRBD2 TRBV28 .